This T cell receptor beta chain is from a study of cytomegalovirus exposure and HLA in healthy donors. Turning to the study itself: About 180 million T cells yielded 100 million to 130 million unique TCR beta sequences, as an earlier analysis found.

The PCR employed 60 Vbeta primers together with 13 Jbeta primers. Per the original data handling: Per a later analysis, the number of unique TCR beta chains was some 82 million, of which 9 million to 12 million were shared. The repertoire was sequenced with immunoSEQ multiplex PCR; TCRdb's copy has only in-frame clones and lacks some. From that table come the V and J calls and clone size; the DNA was used to work out D and trimming. The profile shows around 190,000 clones, roughly 85% of them singletons. A word on this clone: Its cognate antigen is unknown.

The study, taken as a whole, reports: In an earlier analysis, in some 500 donors, most V segments appeared productive either ~90% or ~30% of the time. A later analysis linked a missense DCLRE1C variant to TCR beta V- and J-gene trimming.

V lost 5 bases and J lost 10; bases outside the gene matches: 12. There are 15 residues in the CDR3. The germline V gene has CDR1 GTSNPN and CDR2 SVGIG (reference sequence). The sequence was collected from a woman aged 40 to 50 in good health and CMV-seronegative. Sequences were obtained from PBMCs. The gene calls are TRBV30 and TRBJ1-6, with 9 bases identical to TRBD1. The CDR3: CAWGAGQGSGSPLHF. DNA of the CDR3: TGTGCCTGGGGTGCGGGACAGGGATCGGGATCACCCCTCCACTTT.